This entry describes one T cell receptor beta chain. Antigen specificity is unknown. Trimming at V came to 4 bases and at J to 0 bases, leaving 8 bases not matched to a gene. This CDR3 spans 19 amino acids. In germline, CDR1 is LGHNA, CDR2 YNFKEQ. The researchers produced TCR beta cDNA from roughly 500 ng total RNA with a constant-region primer. Library construction for TCR beta comprised three nested multiplex PCR rounds performed with slightly modified ARM-PCR. PCR rounds one and two used TRBV1-TRBV30 forward primers with a C-beta reverse primer for around 9 cycles each. A single record per CDR3 protein comes from TCRdb applying MiXCR to the multiplex PCR reads. The sample carries hundreds of thousands of distinct CDR3 sequences, about 50% recorded once. The data derive from a study of tumor-infiltrating lymphocytes in primary liver carcinoma. Looking at the study overall: The study included patients who were men and women aged 30 to 69 years. Study-wide points: Relative to tumor region pairs, the tumor-adjacent and tumor-blood pairs showed overlap that was lower. Unsorted bulk processing meant the study did not compare CD4+ and CD8+ repertoires.

Germline DNA was also extracted, and blood RNA was taken from unsorted whole blood. This TCR came from a woman aged 25 to 39 with primary liver carcinoma and hepatitis B virus infection. The V call is TRBV4-2, the J call TRBJ2-1; TRBD2 matches 14 bases. The specimen sequenced was peripheral blood. The CDR3 protein is CASSRKAGTSGGSYNEQFF. The DNA of the CDR3 is TGTGCCAGCAGCCGAAAGGCCGGGACTAGCGGGGGCTCCTACAATGAGCAGTTCTTC.